This T cell receptor (beta chain) stems from a study of technical replicates of blood from several donors. Profiled with immunoSEQ multiplex PCR; TCRdb holds only in-frame clones, not every one. The sample shows about 74,000 clones, around nine tenths of them seen only once. This clonotype was sampled from a human donor in good health. Sequenced sample: T cells isolated from PBMCs.

The CDR3 DNA sequence: TGCAGCGTTGTATGGGGAGATCAGCCCCAGCATTTT. Translating it yields CSVVWGDQPQHF. The chain combines TRBV29-1 with TRBJ1-5; D uncertain. V lost 4 bases to trimming and J lost 5 bases, with 9 bases between them. The CDR3 length is 12 residues. The germline V gene has CDR1 SQVTM and CDR2 ANQGSEA.